Following are 18 T cell receptor beta chains from one sample sequenced in a study of response to subunit inactivated influenza vaccine. MiXCR, run by TCRdb on the RT-PCR reads, gives a single entry per CDR3 protein. This sample has 300,000 to 350,000 distinct CDR3 sequences, with around 22% found just once. Sequences were derived from PBMCs from blood, sampled roughly 20 months after vaccination. The receptor source for this set is a man aged 50 to 69 who received an inactivated influenza vaccine.

As concerns this clonotype: The junction differs from germline at one of its ends, possibly a read error. The chain carries TRBV20-1 and TRBJ1-5; D may be TRBD1 (6 bases). Germline V gene lookup returns CDR1 DFQATT and CDR2 SNEGSKA (reference sequence). The CDR3 runs to 15 residues. In DNA form, the CDR3 reads TGCAGTGCCAAATACCGGGACACCGGCAATCAGCCCCAGCAATTT. Translating it yields CSAKYRDTGNQPQQF.

This clonotype was picked up a small number of times. This chain joins TRBV18 and TRBJ2-7, with D maybe TRBD2 (7 bases). The CDR3 is 14 amino acids. The germline CDR1 and CDR2 sequences are KGHSH and LQKENI. Trimming shortened V by 1 base and J by 5 bases, and 12 bases separated the two germline ends. In DNA form, the CDR3 reads TGTGCCAGCTCACCACTCGCGGGGGCCGACGAGCAGTACTTC. This codes for CASSPLAGADEQYF.

This clonotype was detected a few times. The V gene is TRBV28, the J gene TRBJ1-1, with D uncertain. This CDR3 spans 12 amino acids. Trimming shortened V by 7 bases and J by 1 base, and 7 bases separated the two germline ends. Germline loops: CDR1 MDHEN, CDR2 SYDVKM. This chain's CDR3 is CASTATNTEAFF. The CDR3 nucleotides are TGTGCCAGCACCGCAACGAACACTGAAGCTTTCTTT. Full variable domain (outside the CDR3, taken from reference TRBV28 and TRBJ1-1): DVKVTQSSRYLVKRTGEKVFLECVQDMDHENMFWYRQDPGLGLRLIYFSYDVKMKEKGDIPEGYSVSREKKERFSLILESASTNQTSMYLCASTATNTEAFFGQGTRLTVV.

The chain combines TRBV11-2 with TRBJ2-2; 7 bases are shared with TRBD2. J lost 7 bases, V lost 4 bases, and 9 bases had no gene match. The germline gives CDR1 SGHAT, CDR2 FQNNGV. The CDR3 is made up of 15 amino acids. For the CDR3, the DNA is TGTGCCAGCAGCTCGGGACTATGGAGTAGCGGGGAGCTGTTTTTT. It codes for CASSSGLWSSGELFF.

The chain is built from TRBV12-3 or TRBV12-4 and TRBJ2-3; TRBD2 is a possible D gene (7 bases). V was cut by 3 bases and J by 5 bases, with 15 bases left in between. The CDR3 extends over 15 amino acids. CDR3 sequence: CASSFYTGREDTQYF. The CDR3, as DNA: TGTGCCAGCAGTTTCTATACAGGGAGGGAAGATACGCAGTATTTT.

The chain links TRBV29-1 to TRBJ1-1; D call uncertain. The CDR3 runs to 13 residues. Germline CDR1 SQVTM, CDR2 ANQGSEA. Trimming cost V 1 base and J 2 bases, with 8 bases left between them. The CDR3: CSVEVRGNTEAFF. CDR3 sequence (DNA): TGCAGCGTTGAAGTGCGCGGAAACACTGAAGCTTTCTTT.

The table lists this clonotype with many counts. This sequence joins TRBV5-1 and TRBJ1-1, with D possibly being TRBD1 (5 bases). The CDR3 is 14 amino acids. The germline V gene encodes CDR1 SGHRS and CDR2 YFSETQ. V lost 1 base and J 4 bases, leaving 11 bases between the germline ends. CDR3 loop: CASSLYRGGTEAFF. The CDR3 DNA reads as TGCGCCAGCAGCTTGTATAGGGGCGGCACTGAAGCTTTCTTT.

This clonotype was counted at least ten times. The chain is built from TRBV20-1 and TRBJ1-4; D is unclear. V gave up 2 bases and J gave up 8 bases, with 12 bases separating them. The CDR3 is made up of 13 amino acids. Germline loops: CDR1 DFQATT, CDR2 SNEGSKA (reference sequence). This chain's CDR3 is CSARNIVGEKLFF. In DNA form, the CDR3 reads TGCAGTGCTAGAAACATCGTGGGAGAAAAACTGTTTTTT.

Only a few counts were recorded for this clonotype. The rearrangement links TRBV7-2 to TRBJ2-2, with D possibly TRBD2 on 5 matching bases. Germline V gene data show CDR1 as SGHTA and CDR2 as FQGNSA. The CDR3 extends over 16 amino acids. Trimming removed 2 bases from V and 6 bases from J, with 16 bases in between. This CDR3 reads CASSLNVGESAGELFF. The CDR3 nucleotides read TGTGCCAGCAGCTTAAACGTCGGGGAGAGCGCCGGGGAGCTGTTTTTT.

This clonotype was counted between two and nine times. The rearrangement links TRBV4-2 to TRBJ1-5; a possible D gene is TRBD1 (6 bases). V lost 0 bases to trimming and J lost 3 bases, with 15 bases between them. Germline V gene sequence: CDR1 LGHNA, CDR2 YNFKEQ. The CDR3 totals 17 residues. CDR3 DNA: TGTGCCAGCAGCCAAGATCAAGTCGGACAGTACAATCAGCCCCAGCATTTT. Protein product: CASSQDQVGQYNQPQHF.

This sequence joins TRBV12-3 or TRBV12-4 and TRBJ1-1, with TRBD1 matching over 9 bases. The CDR3 runs to 14 residues. Trimming took 8 bases from V and 11 from J; bases not matched to a gene: 15. CDR3 loop: CASAWAGDRVRAFF. In DNA, the CDR3 is TGTGCCAGCGCTTGGGCCGGGGACAGGGTGAGGGCTTTCTTT.

This rearrangement joins TRBV7-9 to TRBJ2-2; no clear D gene. The CDR3 sequence is 12 residues long. V was pared by 11 bases and J by 8 bases, with 15 bases between. Germline V gene lookup returns CDR1 SEHNR and CDR2 FQNEAQ (reference sequence). The CDR3 DNA sequence: TGTGCCCACCCAACGATATTTGGGGAGCTGTTTTTT. Translating it yields CAHPTIFGELFF.

The chain links TRBV20-1 to TRBJ2-7, with D tentatively TRBD2 (6 bases). This CDR3 comprises 13 residues. Looked up from germline, CDR1 is DFQATT and CDR2 is SNEGSKA (reference sequence). Trimming removed 0 bases from V and 3 bases from J, with 9 bases in between. The CDR3 DNA reads as TGCAGTGCTAGAGACCCGACTAGCTACGAGCAGTACTTC. This translates into CSARDPTSYEQYF.

About this clonotype itself: Being one base from a much bigger clone, this may be a read error. J is TRBJ1-2 and V is TRBV4-2, with 8 bases identical to TRBD1. CDR3 length: 15 residues. J lost 10 bases, V lost 3 bases, and 13 bases had no gene match. The germline V gene has CDR1 LGHNA and CDR2 YNFKEQ. The DNA of the CDR3 is TGTGCCAGCAGCCACCCTCTGCAGGGGGCTAGGGACTACACCTTC. This sequence encodes CASSHPLQGARDYTF.

CDR3 nucleotides: TGTGCCACCAGTGATCCCAGGGGGCGAGACACCGGGGAGCTGTTTTTT. Amino acids: CATSDPRGRDTGELFF. The chain combines TRBV24-1 with TRBJ2-2, with 8 positions matching TRBD1. The ends lost 3 bases at V and 3 bases at J; junction bases unmatched: 5. Germline lookup yields CDR1 KGHDR and CDR2 SFDVKD. CDR3 length: 16 residues.

The V call is TRBV2, the J call TRBJ2-5; possibly TRBD2 for D (6 bases). The germline V gene has CDR1 SNHLY and CDR2 FYNNEI. The CDR3 runs to 13 residues. V lost 7 bases, J lost 3 bases, and 12 bases lay in between. CDR3 loop: CASTGGTEETQYF. For the CDR3, the DNA is TGTGCCAGCACTGGGGGGACGGAAGAGACCCAGTACTTC.

The chain combines TRBV20-1 with TRBJ2-1; 14 bases are shared with TRBD2. Per germline, CDR1 DFQATT and CDR2 SNEGSKA (reference sequence). This CDR3 is built from 14 residues. CDR3 coding DNA: TGCACATCCCAAGGACTAGCGGGAGGAAATGAGCAGTTCTTC. Translation gives CTSQGLAGGNEQFF.

The V and J genes are TRBV6-2 or TRBV6-3 and TRBJ1-1; D is perhaps TRBD1 (6 bases). Germline assignment: CDR1 MNHEY and CDR2 SVGEGT. V lost 7 bases to trimming and J lost 4 bases, with 25 bases between them. CDR3 size: 17 residues. The CDR3 reads CASKLVVSETGLTEAFF. The DNA of the CDR3 is TGTGCCAGCAAGTTAGTCGTTTCCGAGACAGGTCTCACTGAAGCTTTCTTT.